This TCR beta chain was recorded in a study of cytomegalovirus exposure and HLA in healthy donors. Study details: Genotyping showed less than 85% of over 350 donors falling in the Caucasian-associated ancestry cluster.

The PCR was carried out with 60 Vbeta primers and 13 Jbeta primers. Clones were read by immunoSEQ multiplex PCR, and TCRdb kept only the in-frame ones, dropping some. The table has around 150,000 clones, 65% to 80% seen once. Trimming cost V 0 bases and J 5 bases; bases outside gene matches: 7. This CDR3 comprises 15 residues. Looked up from germline, CDR1 is SGHDT and CDR2 is YYEEEE. Note on this clone: Its antigen is unknown.

Study conclusions and caveats: The study dropped some indistinguishable V segments, TRBV6-2 and TRBV6-3 among them. In a later analysis, a genetic analysis reported fewer productive-TCR N-insertions in an Asian-associated ancestry cluster than the cohort average.

The chain joins TRBV5-6 to TRBJ1-1; 7 bases agree with TRBD1. Sequenced sample: PBMCs. The clonotype originates from a young man in good health and CMV-seropositive. The CDR3 loop is CASSLGRGTATEAFF. Written as DNA, the CDR3 is TGTGCCAGCAGCTTGGGTAGAGGGACAGCGACTGAAGCTTTCTTT.